Listed below are T cell receptor beta chains from one sample, sequenced in a study of T cells in Graves' hyperthyroidism and ophthalmopathy. Each CDR3 protein is one row after TCRdb ran MiXCR on the multiplex PCR reads. The sample includes 490,000 or so distinct CDR3 sequences, 15% to 20% seen only once; the top ten take over 45%. Sequenced: blood. Receptors originate from a man aged 35-49 years with Graves' ophthalmopathy. CDR3s include the opening cysteine and the closing phenylalanine or tryptophan. The order of the fields is D gene, J gene, clone size, V gene, CDR3 DNA, CDR3 protein. The D gene is left open where the match is weak. Clone size is shown for a subset of rows, as once, few, many or a class of expanded clone.

d_call: TRBD1; j_call: TRBJ2-7; clone_size: many; v_call: TRBV5-5; cdr3_nt: TGTGCCAGCAGCTTCGGCAGGGGGTATGAGCAGTACTTC; cdr3_aa: CASSFGRGYEQYF
d_call: TRBD1; j_call: TRBJ2-5; clone_size: few; v_call: TRBV7-9; cdr3_nt: TGTGCCAGCAGCGACCCCGGGACAGGGAAAGAGACCCAGTACTTC; cdr3_aa: CASSDPGTGKETQYF
d_call: .; j_call: TRBJ1-2; clone_size: many; v_call: TRBV5-5; cdr3_nt: TGTGCCAGCAGCTTTACGGGCTCTAACTATGGCTACACCTTC; cdr3_aa: CASSFTGSNYGYTF
d_call: .; j_call: TRBJ1-2; clone_size: few; v_call: TRBV30; cdr3_nt: TGTGCCTGGAGTGTACCAGATCGGAATGGCTACACCTTC; cdr3_aa: CAWSVPDRNGYTF
d_call: .; j_call: TRBJ1-1; clone_size: few; v_call: TRBV7-8; cdr3_nt: TGTGCCAGCAGCTTAGGAAGACAGGAGAACACTGAAGCTTTCTTT; cdr3_aa: CASSLGRQENTEAFF
d_call: .; j_call: TRBJ1-3; clone_size: few; v_call: TRBV6-1; cdr3_nt: TGTGCCAGCAGGGGCTCTCAGGGAGTCGAAGGAAACACCATATATTTT; cdr3_aa: CASRGSQGVEGNTIYF
d_call: TRBD2; j_call: TRBJ2-7; clone_size: many; v_call: TRBV2; cdr3_nt: TGTGCCAGCATACTGGGACTAGCGGGCTACGAGCAGTACTTC; cdr3_aa: CASILGLAGYEQYF
d_call: .; j_call: TRBJ1-5; clone_size: .; v_call: TRBV27; cdr3_nt: TGTGCCAGCAGTTTAGAACCGAATCAGCCCCAGCATTTT; cdr3_aa: CASSLEPNQPQHF
d_call: .; j_call: TRBJ2-7; clone_size: .; v_call: TRBV3-1; cdr3_nt: TGTGCCAGCAGCCACCATACCTACGAGCAGTACTTC; cdr3_aa: CASSHHTYEQYF
d_call: .; j_call: TRBJ2-4; clone_size: .; v_call: TRBV4-1; cdr3_nt: TGCGCCAGCAGCCAACAGGGCTTTGGTCAAAACATTCAGTACTTC; cdr3_aa: CASSQQGFGQNIQYF
d_call: .; j_call: TRBJ2-3; clone_size: few; v_call: TRBV7-9; cdr3_nt: TGTGCCAGCAGCCCCACCTCCTGGCCAGGCGGGGACACAGATACGCAGTATTTT; cdr3_aa: CASSPTSWPGGDTDTQYF
d_call: .; j_call: TRBJ2-7; clone_size: few; v_call: TRBV20-1; cdr3_nt: TGCAGTGCTTCCGGGACGGCCTACGAGCAGTACTTC; cdr3_aa: CSASGTAYEQYF
d_call: .; j_call: TRBJ1-6; clone_size: many; v_call: TRBV2; cdr3_nt: TGTGCCAGCAGTGAAGCCGGACAGACCAGGGGTTCACCCCTCCACTTT; cdr3_aa: CASSEAGQTRGSPLHF
d_call: TRBD2; j_call: TRBJ2-5; clone_size: .; v_call: TRBV5-1; cdr3_nt: TGCGCCAGCACTTTCGGGGGAACAGTACTAGCGGGACAAGAGACCCAGTACTTC; cdr3_aa: CASTFGGTVLAGQETQYF
d_call: .; j_call: TRBJ2-3; clone_size: .; v_call: TRBV15; cdr3_nt: TGTGCCACCAGCGGGAGTCCAGGTACGCAGTATTTT; cdr3_aa: CATSGSPGTQYF
d_call: .; j_call: TRBJ1-5; clone_size: .; v_call: TRBV2; cdr3_nt: TGTGCCAGCAGTGCGGTCCCGGGACGGGCTCCCCAGCATTTT; cdr3_aa: CASSAVPGRAPQHF
d_call: .; j_call: TRBJ2-1; clone_size: many; v_call: TRBV2; cdr3_nt: TGTGCCAGCAGTGATCAGAACTACAATGAGCAGTTCTTC; cdr3_aa: CASSDQNYNEQFF
d_call: .; j_call: TRBJ1-2; clone_size: few; v_call: TRBV7-9; cdr3_nt: TGTGCCAGCAGCCCAGACAACGGGGGTGGCTACACCTTC; cdr3_aa: CASSPDNGGGYTF
d_call: TRBD1; j_call: TRBJ1-2; clone_size: few; v_call: TRBV19; cdr3_nt: TGTGCCAGTAGTCTATACAGGGGAAGCTATGGCTACACCTTC; cdr3_aa: CASSLYRGSYGYTF
d_call: TRBD1; j_call: TRBJ1-2; clone_size: .; v_call: TRBV18; cdr3_nt: TGTGCCAGCTCACTAGGGACAGGGCGAAACTATGGCTACACCTTC; cdr3_aa: CASSLGTGRNYGYTF
d_call: TRBD2; j_call: TRBJ2-1; clone_size: many; v_call: TRBV7-2; cdr3_nt: TGTGCCAGCAGCTTAACTAGCGAGCCAAGAATGGGAAATGAGCAGTTCTTC; cdr3_aa: CASSLTSEPRMGNEQFF
d_call: .; j_call: TRBJ1-1; clone_size: many; v_call: TRBV15; cdr3_nt: TGTGCCACCAGCAGAGATAAACGCATGAACACTGAAGCTTTCTTT; cdr3_aa: CATSRDKRMNTEAFF
d_call: .; j_call: TRBJ1-5; clone_size: many; v_call: TRBV12-3/TRBV12-4; cdr3_nt: TGTGCCAGCAGTTTTGGGGGGTGGCCAAATCAGCCCCAGCATTTT; cdr3_aa: CASSFGGWPNQPQHF
d_call: .; j_call: TRBJ1-1; clone_size: few; v_call: TRBV9; cdr3_nt: TGTGCCAGCAGCGTAGTAGGCCAGAACACTGAAGCTTTCTTT; cdr3_aa: CASSVVGQNTEAFF
d_call: .; j_call: TRBJ2-3; clone_size: .; v_call: TRBV10-3; cdr3_nt: TGTGCCATCAGCCATAATTCTGGCACAGATACGCAGTATTTT; cdr3_aa: CAISHNSGTDTQYF
d_call: .; j_call: TRBJ2-1; clone_size: many; v_call: TRBV7-9; cdr3_nt: TGTGCCAGCAGCTTAGGGGCGGGCAATGAGCAGTTCTTC; cdr3_aa: CASSLGAGNEQFF
d_call: .; j_call: TRBJ1-5; clone_size: .; v_call: TRBV12-3/TRBV12-4; cdr3_nt: TGTGCCAGCCGTCGGGGTATGGGCGTGCAGCCCCAGCATTTT; cdr3_aa: CASRRGMGVQPQHF
d_call: .; j_call: TRBJ2-3; clone_size: many; v_call: TRBV7-2; cdr3_nt: TGTGCCAGCAGCGCCAATCCCCTTACGTTTGGCTCGCGTAGCACAGATACGCAGTATTTT; cdr3_aa: CASSANPLTFGSRSTDTQYF
d_call: .; j_call: TRBJ2-2; clone_size: .; v_call: TRBV13; cdr3_nt: TGTGCCAGCAGCTGGGACTTTAACACCGGGGAGCTGTTTTTT; cdr3_aa: CASSWDFNTGELFF
d_call: TRBD1; j_call: TRBJ1-2; clone_size: .; v_call: TRBV6-1; cdr3_nt: TGTGCCAGCACATCGACAGGGATGGGCTATGGCTACACCTTC; cdr3_aa: CASTSTGMGYGYTF
d_call: .; j_call: TRBJ2-2; clone_size: .; v_call: TRBV10-1; cdr3_nt: TGCGCCAGCAGCGGGGCCATAAACACCGGGGAGCTGTTTTTT; cdr3_aa: CASSGAINTGELFF
d_call: TRBD2; j_call: TRBJ2-5; clone_size: many; v_call: TRBV12-3/TRBV12-4; cdr3_nt: TGTGCCAGCAGTTCGGGCGGGGGGGCAGAGACCCAGTACTTC; cdr3_aa: CASSSGGGAETQYF
d_call: TRBD2; j_call: TRBJ2-2; clone_size: once; v_call: TRBV19; cdr3_nt: TGTGCCAGTAGTGTCGGGACTAGCGGGCCAAACACCGGGGAGCTGTTTTTT; cdr3_aa: CASSVGTSGPNTGELFF
d_call: .; j_call: TRBJ1-1; clone_size: .; v_call: TRBV6-1; cdr3_nt: TGTGCCAGCAGTGAGACTCAGGGAACTGAAGCTTTCTTT; cdr3_aa: CASSETQGTEAFF
d_call: .; j_call: TRBJ2-7; clone_size: .; v_call: TRBV19; cdr3_nt: TGTGCCAGTAGCGCGCCGGGGAACGGGCAGTACTTC; cdr3_aa: CASSAPGNGQYF
d_call: .; j_call: TRBJ2-1; clone_size: .; v_call: TRBV7-8; cdr3_nt: TGTGCCAGCAGCGCAGGCACAGGGCAGTTCTTC; cdr3_aa: CASSAGTGQFF
d_call: .; j_call: TRBJ1-1; clone_size: once; v_call: TRBV5-1; cdr3_nt: TGCGCCAGCTGCCCGACGGGGACATTTATGAACACTGAAGCTTTCTTT; cdr3_aa: CASCPTGTFMNTEAFF
d_call: .; j_call: TRBJ2-1; clone_size: .; v_call: TRBV4-2; cdr3_nt: TGTGCCAGCAGCCAAATCCGGCTAGCCCACTACGAGCAGTTCTTC; cdr3_aa: CASSQIRLAHYEQFF
d_call: .; j_call: TRBJ1-1; clone_size: few; v_call: TRBV4-1; cdr3_nt: TGCGCCAGCAGCCAGTATAATGGGGTGACTGAAGCTTTCTTT; cdr3_aa: CASSQYNGVTEAFF
d_call: .; j_call: TRBJ1-2; clone_size: many; v_call: TRBV18; cdr3_nt: TGTGCCAGCTCAACCTCACGGGTCCCTAACTATGGCTACACCTTC; cdr3_aa: CASSTSRVPNYGYTF
d_call: TRBD1; j_call: TRBJ1-1; clone_size: .; v_call: TRBV6-5; cdr3_nt: TGTGCCAGCAGTTACCAACAGGGGCCGCGTGAAGCTTTCTTT; cdr3_aa: CASSYQQGPREAFF
d_call: .; j_call: TRBJ1-5; clone_size: .; v_call: TRBV10-2; cdr3_nt: TGCGCCAGCAGCGGACTACAGGGACACAGGGTCTCTGGCAATCAGCCCCAGCATTTT; cdr3_aa: CASSGLQGHRVSGNQPQHF
d_call: .; j_call: TRBJ2-4; clone_size: many; v_call: TRBV2; cdr3_nt: TGTGCCAGCAGTGAAGGGGGCAGGTCGAAAAACATTCAGTACTTC; cdr3_aa: CASSEGGRSKNIQYF
d_call: .; j_call: TRBJ2-1; clone_size: .; v_call: TRBV14; cdr3_nt: TGTGCCAGCAGCCAGCAACAGGGCAACATTGCCTACAATGAGCAGTTCTTC; cdr3_aa: CASSQQQGNIAYNEQFF
d_call: .; j_call: TRBJ1-4; clone_size: many; v_call: TRBV12-3/TRBV12-4; cdr3_nt: TGTGCCAGCAGTTTCGGGGGAGAAAAACTGTTTTTT; cdr3_aa: CASSFGGEKLFF
d_call: TRBD1; j_call: TRBJ1-6; clone_size: many; v_call: TRBV30; cdr3_nt: TGTGCCTGGGAGGGACAGGGACGATCACCCCTCCACTTT; cdr3_aa: CAWEGQGRSPLHF
d_call: TRBD2; j_call: TRBJ2-7; clone_size: many; v_call: TRBV28; cdr3_nt: TGTGCCAGCAGTTTAGGGACTAGCGGGAGGGCTAAAAACTACGAGCAGTACTTC; cdr3_aa: CASSLGTSGRAKNYEQYF
d_call: TRBD2; j_call: TRBJ2-7; clone_size: many; v_call: TRBV28; cdr3_nt: TGTGCCAGCAGTGTAGCGGGAGGGCCTTCTTACGAGCAGTACTTC; cdr3_aa: CASSVAGGPSYEQYF
d_call: .; j_call: TRBJ2-7; clone_size: few; v_call: TRBV4-2; cdr3_nt: TGTGCCAGCAGCCAAGATGGGGTAACCTACGAGCAGTACTTC; cdr3_aa: CASSQDGVTYEQYF
d_call: .; j_call: TRBJ1-1; clone_size: many; v_call: TRBV30; cdr3_nt: TGTGCCTGGAAAAAGCGGACGAACACTGAAGCTTTCTTT; cdr3_aa: CAWKKRTNTEAFF
d_call: TRBD1; j_call: TRBJ2-4; clone_size: many; v_call: TRBV24-1; cdr3_nt: TGTGCCACCAGTGAGGGACAGGGAAAAGCCAAAAACATTCAGTACTTC; cdr3_aa: CATSEGQGKAKNIQYF
d_call: .; j_call: TRBJ1-6; clone_size: .; v_call: TRBV10-2; cdr3_nt: TGCGCCAGCAGTGATCCGGGGGGGTTTGGAGAAGGTATTTACAATTCACCCCTCCACTTT; cdr3_aa: CASSDPGGFGEGIYNSPLHF
d_call: .; j_call: TRBJ1-4; clone_size: .; v_call: TRBV20-1; cdr3_nt: TGCAGTGCTAGAGACCCACGGGGGGCGCATGAAAAACTGTTTTTT; cdr3_aa: CSARDPRGAHEKLFF